The source of this T cell receptor beta chain is a study of OX40 agonist ivuxolimab in advanced cancers. Study-wide context: An agonistic human IgG2 monoclonal antibody against OX40 (CD134) was given. Patients were treated with intravenous ivuxolimab, dosed at 0.01 to 10 mg/kg and infused every 2 weeks.

Comments on this clone: No antigen is known for it.

Using immunoSEQ multiplex PCR, the repertoire was profiled, and TCRdb retains in-frame clones only, with some absent. The data contain approximately 90,000 clones, around 85% of them singletons. Findings of the study overall: On average, CD8+ T cells had more expanded clones than CD4+. Patients who responded partially at 0.1-3.0 mg/kg showed clonal expansion ranking among the lowest.

The material sequenced was CD4+ or CD8+ T cells sorted from blood, taken in a trial of the OX40 agonist ivuxolimab. This receptor was obtained from an adult with an advanced solid tumor such as melanoma, head and neck, liver or kidney cancer.

The CDR3, as DNA: TGTGCCAGCAGACCGACTAGCGGGGTAAAAGAGACCCAGTACTTC. Its translation is CASRPTSGVKETQYF. This chain links TRBV28 with TRBJ2-5; 11 bases align to TRBD2. The germline gives CDR1 MDHEN, CDR2 SYDVKM. This CDR3 contains 15 residues. J lost 3 bases, V lost 6 bases, and 6 bases had no gene match.